The clone carrying this T cell receptor beta chain came up a few times. No antigen is known for it. The sample comes from a study of T cells after yellow fever vaccination. Study summary: Where fractions had low cell numbers, libraries were prepared from them with the SMART-Seq v4 Ultra Low Input RNA kit.

Generation of TCR cDNA used 5'RACE template switching (which added a universal primer site and UMIs). TCRdb analysed the 5' RACE reads with MiXCR anew, one entry per CDR3 protein. This repertoire shows hundreds of thousands of distinct CDR3 sequences, roughly 9.4% found once; its top ten account for more than 15%. Study outcomes and limitations: Researchers cautioned that FACS-sorted repertoires could harbor abundant clonotypes contaminating from the bulk population. Reappearance after the booster was observed for most primary-vaccination clones (roughly 96% CD4, roughly 88% CD8).

The starting material was PBMCs, obtained on the day of the first yellow fever vaccination. This sequence was found in a man between 18 and 35 years old who received the YFV17D yellow fever vaccine.

CDR3 in DNA: TGTGCCAGCAGTTACGGGGGAGCGCGACTTATAGAGACCCAGTACTTC. Encoded protein: CASSYGGARLIETQYF. This chain links TRBV6-2 or TRBV6-3 with TRBJ2-5, with D perhaps TRBD1 or TRBD2 (5 bases each). This CDR3 region has 16 residues. CDR1 is MNHEY and CDR2 is SVGEGT in the germline V gene. With 2 bases removed from V and 4 bases from J, the gap between germline ends came to 17 bases.